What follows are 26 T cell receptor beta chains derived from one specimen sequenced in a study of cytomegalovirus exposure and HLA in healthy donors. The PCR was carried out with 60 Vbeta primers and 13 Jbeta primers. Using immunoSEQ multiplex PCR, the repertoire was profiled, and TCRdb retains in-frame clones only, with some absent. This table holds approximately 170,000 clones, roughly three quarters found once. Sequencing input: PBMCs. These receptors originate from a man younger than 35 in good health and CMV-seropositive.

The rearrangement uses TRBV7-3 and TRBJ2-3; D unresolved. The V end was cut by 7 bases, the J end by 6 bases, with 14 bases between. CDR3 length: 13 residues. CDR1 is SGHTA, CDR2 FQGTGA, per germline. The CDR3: CASTSPLLDTQYF. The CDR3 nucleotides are TGTGCCAGCACCTCCCCTCTGTTGGATACGCAGTATTTT.

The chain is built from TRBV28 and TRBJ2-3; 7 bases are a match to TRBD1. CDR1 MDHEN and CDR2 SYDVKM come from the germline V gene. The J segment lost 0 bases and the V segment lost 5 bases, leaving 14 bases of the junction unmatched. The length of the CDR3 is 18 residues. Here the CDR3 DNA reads TGTGCCAGCAGTCCGACCTGGACAGGACCCTCTAGCACAGATACGCAGTATTTT. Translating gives CASSPTWTGPSSTDTQYF.

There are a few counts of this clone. The CDR3 DNA reads as TGTGCCAGCAGCTGGACTCAGGCAACCGGGGAGCTGTTTTTT. This sequence encodes CASSWTQATGELFF. The chain recombines TRBV5-6 with TRBJ2-2, with D maybe TRBD2 (5 bases). This CDR3 has 14 amino acids. CDR1 is SGHDT, CDR2 YYEEEE, per germline. Trimming left V 3 bases short and J 5 bases short, with 11 bases between.

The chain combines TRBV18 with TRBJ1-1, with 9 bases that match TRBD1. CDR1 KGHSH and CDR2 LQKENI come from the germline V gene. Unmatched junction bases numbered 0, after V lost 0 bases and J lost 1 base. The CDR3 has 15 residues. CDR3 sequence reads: CASSPPDRGNTEAFF. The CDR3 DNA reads TGTGCCAGCTCACCACCGGACAGGGGGAACACTGAAGCTTTCTTT.

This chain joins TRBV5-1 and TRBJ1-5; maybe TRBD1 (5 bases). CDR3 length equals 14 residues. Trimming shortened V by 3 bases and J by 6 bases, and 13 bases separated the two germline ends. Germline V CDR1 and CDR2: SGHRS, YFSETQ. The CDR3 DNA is TGCGCCAGCAGCTGGTCAGGGACTGGTCAGCCCCAGCATTTT. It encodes CASSWSGTGQPQHF.

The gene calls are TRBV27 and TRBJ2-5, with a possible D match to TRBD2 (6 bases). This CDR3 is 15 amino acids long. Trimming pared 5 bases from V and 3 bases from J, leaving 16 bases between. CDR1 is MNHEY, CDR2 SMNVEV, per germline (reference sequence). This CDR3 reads CASSQNGLSEETQYF. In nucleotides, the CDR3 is TGTGCCAGCAGTCAGAACGGACTATCCGAAGAGACCCAGTACTTC.

DNA for the CDR3: TGTGCCAGCAGCCCCGGGACTTCGTGGACCGGGGAGCTGTTTTTT. Protein sequence: CASSPGTSWTGELFF. This rearrangement joins TRBV6-5 to TRBJ2-2, with D perhaps matching TRBD2 (6 bases). The CDR3 runs 15 residues. V shed 6 bases and J shed 5 bases, with 16 bases lying between them. Germline-derived CDR1 and CDR2 are MNHEY and SVGAGI.

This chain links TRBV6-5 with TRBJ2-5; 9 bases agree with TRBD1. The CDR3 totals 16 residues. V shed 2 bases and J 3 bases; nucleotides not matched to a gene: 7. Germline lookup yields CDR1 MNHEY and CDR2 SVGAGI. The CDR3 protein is CASSYRGGQGKETQYF. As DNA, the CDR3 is TGTGCCAGCAGTTACCGTGGGGGACAGGGAAAAGAGACCCAGTACTTC.

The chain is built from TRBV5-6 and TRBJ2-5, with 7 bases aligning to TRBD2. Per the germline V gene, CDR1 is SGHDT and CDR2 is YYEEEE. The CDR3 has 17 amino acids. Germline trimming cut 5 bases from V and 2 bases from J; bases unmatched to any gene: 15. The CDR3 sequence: CASSGLVGSEKQETQYF. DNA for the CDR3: TGTGCCAGCAGTGGACTAGTGGGTTCCGAAAAACAAGAGACCCAGTACTTC.

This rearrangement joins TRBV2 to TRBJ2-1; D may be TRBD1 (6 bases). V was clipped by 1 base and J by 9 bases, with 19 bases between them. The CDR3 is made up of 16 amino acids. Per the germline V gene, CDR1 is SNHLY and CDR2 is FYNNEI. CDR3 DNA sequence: TGTGCCAGCAGTGAAGGGGTGGGGGCCCCGGCGGGTGAGCAGTTCTTC. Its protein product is CASSEGVGAPAGEQFF.

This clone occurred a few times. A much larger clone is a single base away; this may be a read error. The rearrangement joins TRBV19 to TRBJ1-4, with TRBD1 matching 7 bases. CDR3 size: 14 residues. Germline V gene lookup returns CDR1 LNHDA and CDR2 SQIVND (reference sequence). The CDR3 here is CASSRDSQAGKVFF. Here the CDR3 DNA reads TGTGCCAGTAGTAGGGACAGCCAGGCGGGAAAAGTGTTTTTT.

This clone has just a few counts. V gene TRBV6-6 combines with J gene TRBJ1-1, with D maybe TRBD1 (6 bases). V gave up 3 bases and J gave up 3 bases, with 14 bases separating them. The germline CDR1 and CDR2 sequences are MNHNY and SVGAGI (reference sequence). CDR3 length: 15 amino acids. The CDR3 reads CASSYPTGRDTEAFF. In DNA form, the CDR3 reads TGTGCCAGCAGTTATCCTACAGGGAGGGACACTGAAGCTTTCTTT.

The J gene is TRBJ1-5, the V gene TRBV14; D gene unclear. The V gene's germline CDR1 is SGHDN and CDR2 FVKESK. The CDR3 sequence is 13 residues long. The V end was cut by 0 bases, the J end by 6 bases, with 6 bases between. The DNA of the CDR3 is TGTGCCAGCAGCCAAGACCGAGGTCAGCCCCAGCATTTT. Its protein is CASSQDRGQPQHF.

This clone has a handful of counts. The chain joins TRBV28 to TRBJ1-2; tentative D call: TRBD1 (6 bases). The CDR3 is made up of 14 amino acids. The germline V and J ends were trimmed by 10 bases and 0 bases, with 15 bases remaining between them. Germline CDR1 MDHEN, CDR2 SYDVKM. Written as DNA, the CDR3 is TGTGCCACCCCGGGACACCCAGCTAACTATGGCTACACCTTC. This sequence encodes CATPGHPANYGYTF.

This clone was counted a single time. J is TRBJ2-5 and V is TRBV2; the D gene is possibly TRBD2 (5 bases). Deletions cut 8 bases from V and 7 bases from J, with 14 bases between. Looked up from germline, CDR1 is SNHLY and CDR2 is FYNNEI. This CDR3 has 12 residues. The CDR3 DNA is TGTGCCAGCCGGACTGAAACTGGGACCCAGTACTTC. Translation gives CASRTETGTQYF.

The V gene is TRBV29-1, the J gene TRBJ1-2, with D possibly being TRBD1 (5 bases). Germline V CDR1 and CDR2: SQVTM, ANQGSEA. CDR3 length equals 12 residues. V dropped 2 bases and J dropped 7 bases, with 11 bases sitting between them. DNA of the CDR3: TGCAGCGTTGAAATGGGGGGGTTTGGCTACACCTTC. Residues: CSVEMGGFGYTF. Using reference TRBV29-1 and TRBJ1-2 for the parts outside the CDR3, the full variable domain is SAVISQKPSRDICQRGTSLTIQCQVDSQVTMMFWYRQQPGQSLTLIATANQGSEATYESGFVIDKFPISRPNLTFSTLTVSNMSPEDSSIYLCSVEMGGFGYTFGSGTRLTVV.

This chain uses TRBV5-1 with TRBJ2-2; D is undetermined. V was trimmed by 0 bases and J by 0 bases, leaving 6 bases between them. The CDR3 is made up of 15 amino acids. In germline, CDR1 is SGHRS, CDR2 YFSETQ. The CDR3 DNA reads TGCGCCAGCAGCTTGGCACTAACGAACACCGGGGAGCTGTTTTTT. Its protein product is CASSLALTNTGELFF.

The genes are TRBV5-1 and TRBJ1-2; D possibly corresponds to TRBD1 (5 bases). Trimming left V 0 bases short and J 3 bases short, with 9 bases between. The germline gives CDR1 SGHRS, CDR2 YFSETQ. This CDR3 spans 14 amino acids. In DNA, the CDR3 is TGCGCCAGCAGCTTGGGCAGGGAGGACTATGGCTACACCTTC. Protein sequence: CASSLGREDYGYTF. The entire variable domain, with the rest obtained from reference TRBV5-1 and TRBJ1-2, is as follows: KAGVTQTPRYLIKTRGQQVTLSCSPISGHRSVSWYQQTPGQGLQFLFEYFSETQRNKGNFPGRFSGRQFSNSRSEMNVSTLELGDSALYLCASSLGREDYGYTFGSGTRLTVV.

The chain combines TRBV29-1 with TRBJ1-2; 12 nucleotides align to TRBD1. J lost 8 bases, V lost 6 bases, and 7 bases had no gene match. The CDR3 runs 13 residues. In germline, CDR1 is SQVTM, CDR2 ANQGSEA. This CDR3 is CSVPGQGALGYTF. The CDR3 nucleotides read TGCAGCGTACCGGGACAGGGGGCTCTGGGCTACACCTTC.

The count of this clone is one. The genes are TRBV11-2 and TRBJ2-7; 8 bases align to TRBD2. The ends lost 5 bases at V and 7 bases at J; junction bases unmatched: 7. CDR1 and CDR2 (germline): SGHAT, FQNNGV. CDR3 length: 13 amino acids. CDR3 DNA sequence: TGTGCCAGCAGCAAAGAAGCGGGGGTAGAGCAGTACGTC. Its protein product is CASSKEAGVEQYV.

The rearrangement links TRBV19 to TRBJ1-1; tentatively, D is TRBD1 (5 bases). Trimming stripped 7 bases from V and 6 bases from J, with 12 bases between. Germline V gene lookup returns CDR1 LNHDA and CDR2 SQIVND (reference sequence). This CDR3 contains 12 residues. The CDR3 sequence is CASTDAGAEAFF. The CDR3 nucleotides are TGTGCCAGTACCGATGCGGGGGCTGAAGCTTTCTTT.

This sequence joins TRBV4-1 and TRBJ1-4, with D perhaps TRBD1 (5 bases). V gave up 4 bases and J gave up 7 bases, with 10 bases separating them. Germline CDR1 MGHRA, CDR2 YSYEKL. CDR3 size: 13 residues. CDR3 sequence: CASSLWGGEKLFF. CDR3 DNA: TGCGCCAGCAGCCTTTGGGGGGGTGAAAAACTGTTTTTT.

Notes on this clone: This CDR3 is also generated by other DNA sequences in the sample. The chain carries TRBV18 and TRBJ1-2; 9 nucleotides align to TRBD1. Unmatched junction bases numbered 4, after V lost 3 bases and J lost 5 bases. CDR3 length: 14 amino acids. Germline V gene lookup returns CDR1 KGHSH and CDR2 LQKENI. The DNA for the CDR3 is TGTGCCAGCTCACCCTCGGGACAGGGATATGGCTACACCTTC. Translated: CASSPSGQGYGYTF.

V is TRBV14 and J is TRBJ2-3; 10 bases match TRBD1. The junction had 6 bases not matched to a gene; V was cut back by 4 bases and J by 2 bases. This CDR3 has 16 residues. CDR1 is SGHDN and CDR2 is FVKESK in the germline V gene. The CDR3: CASSRGTGATTDTQYF. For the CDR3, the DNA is TGTGCCAGCAGCCGCGGGACAGGGGCAACCACAGATACGCAGTATTTT. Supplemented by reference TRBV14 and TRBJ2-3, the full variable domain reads EAGVTQFPSHSVIEKGQTVTLRCDPISGHDNLYWYRRVMGKEIKFLLHFVKESKQDESGMPNNRFLAERTGGTYSTLKVQPAELEDSGVYFCASSRGTGATTDTQYFGPGTRLTVL.

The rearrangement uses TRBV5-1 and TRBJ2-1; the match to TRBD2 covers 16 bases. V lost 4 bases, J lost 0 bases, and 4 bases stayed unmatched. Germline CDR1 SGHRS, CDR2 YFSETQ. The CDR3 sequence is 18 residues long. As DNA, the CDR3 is TGCGCCAGCAGCAGGGGGACTAGCGGGGGGGCCTCCTACAATGAGCAGTTCTTC. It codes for CASSRGTSGGASYNEQFF.

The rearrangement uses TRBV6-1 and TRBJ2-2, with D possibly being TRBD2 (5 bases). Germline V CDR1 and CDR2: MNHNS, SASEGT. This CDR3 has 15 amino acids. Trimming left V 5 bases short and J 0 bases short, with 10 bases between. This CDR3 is CASSRSGTNTGELFF. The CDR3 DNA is TGTGCCAGCAGTAGGAGCGGAACGAACACCGGGGAGCTGTTTTTT.